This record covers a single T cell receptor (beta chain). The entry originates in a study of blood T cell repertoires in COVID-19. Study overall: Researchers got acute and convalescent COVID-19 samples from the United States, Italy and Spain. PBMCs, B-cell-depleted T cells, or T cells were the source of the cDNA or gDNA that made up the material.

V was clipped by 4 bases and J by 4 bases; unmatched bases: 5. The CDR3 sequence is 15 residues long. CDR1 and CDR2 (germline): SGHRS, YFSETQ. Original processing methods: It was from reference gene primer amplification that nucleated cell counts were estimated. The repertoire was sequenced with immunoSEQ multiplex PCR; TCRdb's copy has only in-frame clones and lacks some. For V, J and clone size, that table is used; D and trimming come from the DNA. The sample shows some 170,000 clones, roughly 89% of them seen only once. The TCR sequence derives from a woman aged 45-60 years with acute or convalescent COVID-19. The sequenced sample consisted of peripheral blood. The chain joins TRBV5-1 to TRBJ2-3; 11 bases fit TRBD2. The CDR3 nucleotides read TGCGCCAGCAGCCAGGAGGGACTAGCGGCAGATACGCAGTATTTT. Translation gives CASSQEGLAADTQYF.